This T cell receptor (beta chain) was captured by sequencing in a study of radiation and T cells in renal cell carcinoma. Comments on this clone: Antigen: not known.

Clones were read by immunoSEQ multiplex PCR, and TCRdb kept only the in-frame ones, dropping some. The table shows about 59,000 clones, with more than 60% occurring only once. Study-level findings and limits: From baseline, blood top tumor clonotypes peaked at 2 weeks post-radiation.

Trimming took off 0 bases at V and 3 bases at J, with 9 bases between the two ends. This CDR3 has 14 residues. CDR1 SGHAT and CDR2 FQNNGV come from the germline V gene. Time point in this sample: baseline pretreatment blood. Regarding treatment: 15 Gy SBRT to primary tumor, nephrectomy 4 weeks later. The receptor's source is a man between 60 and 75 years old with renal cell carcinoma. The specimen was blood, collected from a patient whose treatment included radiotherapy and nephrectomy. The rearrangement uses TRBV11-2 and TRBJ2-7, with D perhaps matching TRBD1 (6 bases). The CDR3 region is CASSLEGGIYEQYF. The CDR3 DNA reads TGTGCCAGCAGCTTAGAAGGGGGAATCTACGAGCAGTACTTC.